This is a list of T cell receptor beta chains from one sample in a study of identical twins. Each CDR3 protein is one row after TCRdb ran MiXCR on the 5' RACE reads. The table lists a few hundred thousand distinct CDR3 sequences, roughly 9% of them singletons, with around 8.6% in the top ten. Material: naive T cells sorted from blood. These receptors were taken from a woman aged 45-65 years in good health. The CDR3 runs from the conserved cysteine through the conserved F or W. The D gene is left open where the match is weak. Size tells how often a clone was seen (once, few, many) or the class of an expanded clone, and some rows leave it out.

>NA|TRBD2|15|TRBV3-1|TRBJ2-1
TGTGCCAGCAGCCAAGGACTAGCGGATTACAATGAGCAGTTCTTC
CASSQGLADYNEQFF
>few|NA|15|TRBV7-2|TRBJ1-5
TGTGCCAGCAGCATCCAGGCTGATAGCAATCAGCCCCAGCATTTT
CASSIQADSNQPQHF
>many|TRBD1|15|TRBV24-1|TRBJ2-2
TGTGCCACCAGTGGGGGACAGGGTGAACCCGGGGAGCTGTTTTTT
CATSGGQGEPGELFF
>many|NA|14|TRBV12-3/TRBV12-4|TRBJ1-5
TGTGCCAGCAGCCCCAGGGGAAGGAGTCAGCCCCAGCATTTT
CASSPRGRSQPQHF
>few|TRBD1|14|TRBV12-3/TRBV12-4|TRBJ2-5
TGTGCCAGCAGGTGGACAGGGATCCAAGAGACCCAGTACTTC
CASRWTGIQETQYF
>many|NA|14|TRBV12-3/TRBV12-4|TRBJ2-7
TGTGCCAGCAGTCCGGGACTGAGCTCCTACGAGCAGTACTTC
CASSPGLSSYEQYF
>NA|NA|14|TRBV29-1|TRBJ2-7
TGCAGCGTTGAAAACCCTGGGGGGTCCTACGAGCAGTACTTC
CSVENPGGSYEQYF
>many|NA|16|TRBV10-1|TRBJ1-1
TGCGCCAGCAGTGAGAAACATTGGGGTGAGAACACTGAAGCTTTCTTT
CASSEKHWGENTEAFF
>few|NA|14|TRBV15|TRBJ1-1
TGTGCCACCGGGCGGGGGGCAGATAACACTGAAGCTTTCTTT
CATGRGADNTEAFF
>many|NA|10|TRBV29-1|TRBJ1-2
TGCAGCGTTGAAGGAGGAGGCTACACCTTC
CSVEGGGYTF
>NA|NA|14|TRBV7-6|TRBJ1-1
TGTGCCAGCAACCGGCTAGGGGGGGACTCTGAAGCTTTCTTT
CASNRLGGDSEAFF
>many|NA|16|TRBV15|TRBJ2-3
TGTGCCACCAGCAGAGAAGAGCCCCCGCGCACAGATACGCAGTATTTT
CATSREEPPRTDTQYF
>NA|NA|13|TRBV2|TRBJ2-1
TGTGCCAGCGGGAAGCGATCCTACAATGAGCAGTTCTTC
CASGKRSYNEQFF
>few|NA|13|TRBV27|TRBJ2-1
TGTGCCAGCAGTCCCTATCGGGTAAATGAGCAGTTCTTC
CASSPYRVNEQFF
>NA|TRBD2|16|TRBV7-9|TRBJ2-5
TGTGCCAGCAGCCGGTTCTCTAGCGGGAGATCGGAGACCCAGTACTTC
CASSRFSSGRSETQYF
>few|TRBD1|14|TRBV5-1|TRBJ2-3
TGCGCCAGCAGCTCTACAGGGGCGGGAGATACGCAGTATTTT
CASSSTGAGDTQYF
>many|NA|14|TRBV6-4|TRBJ2-7
TGTGCCAGCAGTGAATTCGGGGGATCCTACGAGCAGTACTTC
CASSEFGGSYEQYF
>few|NA|12|TRBV5-5|TRBJ2-1
TGTGCCAGCAGCTTGCTTTTGTATGAGCAGTTCTTC
CASSLLLYEQFF
>NA|NA|13|TRBV5-1|TRBJ2-7
TGCGCCAGCAGTTCAGGTCGGGGATACGTGCAGTACTTC
CASSSGRGYVQYF
>many|NA|14|TRBV7-9|TRBJ1-6
TGTGCCAGCAGCCCCGGGTATGGGAATTCACCCCTCCACTTT
CASSPGYGNSPLHF
>few|TRBD2|15|TRBV20-1|TRBJ2-5
TGCAGTGCTAGAGATGGGACTAGCGGGAAAGAGACCCAGTACTTC
CSARDGTSGKETQYF
>many|NA|11|TRBV29-1|TRBJ1-5
TGCAGCGTTGGTGCGAATCAGCCCCAGCATTTT
CSVGANQPQHF
>many|TRBD2|14|TRBV5-1|TRBJ2-7
TGCGCCAGCAGCTTGTTGGCGGGAGGTGGTGAGCAGTACTTC
CASSLLAGGGEQYF
>NA|NA|14|TRBV6-4|TRBJ1-2
TGTGCCAGCAGTGACACGTCCAGAGGGGGTGGCTACACCTTC
CASSDTSRGGGYTF
>few|NA|14|TRBV27|TRBJ1-2
TGTGCCAGCAGTTCGCGGAAGGGAAGGGGTGGCTACACCTTC
CASSSRKGRGGYTF
>NA|NA|14|TRBV6-6|TRBJ1-5
TGTGACAGCAGTTACGGGGTAGATGGGGAGCCCCAGCATTTT
CDSSYGVDGEPQHF
>NA|NA|15|TRBV6-4|TRBJ2-1
TGTGCCAGCAGCGCCGAACTGGTTGGGTACAATGAGCAGTTCTTC
CASSAELVGYNEQFF
>few|NA|12|TRBV6-6|TRBJ2-1
TGTGCCAGCAGTTATAACTTGAATGAGCAGTTCTTC
CASSYNLNEQFF
>few|NA|16|TRBV7-6|TRBJ2-1
TGTGCCAGCAGCTTACGCCCAACGAGCTCCTACAATGAGCAGTTCTTC
CASSLRPTSSYNEQFF
>NA|NA|17|TRBV11-2|TRBJ2-1
TGTGCCAGCAGCAAAGAAGGGCTAGTAGCCCTCTACAATGAGCAGTTCTTC
CASSKEGLVALYNEQFF
>many|TRBD1|15|TRBV27|TRBJ1-1
TGTGCCAGCAGTTTCCCGGGACAGGGTTACACTGAAGCTTTCTTT
CASSFPGQGYTEAFF
>few|TRBD2|14|TRBV20-1|TRBJ2-1
TGCAGTGCTGCACTAGCGGATCCTTACAATGAGCAGTTCTTC
CSAALADPYNEQFF
>few|NA|10|TRBV24-1|TRBJ2-2
TGTGCCACCGGGCCCGGGGAGCTGTTTTTT
CATGPGELFF
>NA|TRBD1|16|TRBV5-1|TRBJ2-7
TGCGCCAGCAGCTTTGGGACAGGGGGCACGTTCTCCGAGCAGTACTTC
CASSFGTGGTFSEQYF
>NA|TRBD1|16|TRBV14|TRBJ2-2
TGTGCCAGCAGCCGAACCGGGACAGGGGTTGCCGGGGAGCTGTTTTTT
CASSRTGTGVAGELFF
>many|NA|16|TRBV5-1|TRBJ2-3
TGCGCCAGCAGCTCCTTAGGGGGGAGTAGGACAGATACGCAGTATTTT
CASSSLGGSRTDTQYF
>few|TRBD2|16|TRBV5-1|TRBJ2-7
TGCGCCAGCAGCCCGGGCCCTAGCGGGATCCCTCGTGAGCAGTACTTC
CASSPGPSGIPREQYF
>few|NA|15|TRBV6-5|TRBJ2-2
TGTGCCAGCAGTTACTCGACCAAGTGGACCGGGGAGCTGTTTTTT
CASSYSTKWTGELFF
>many|TRBD2|16|TRBV4-1|TRBJ2-2
TGCGCCAGCAGCCCCCCTAGCGGGGAGCACACCGGGGAGCTGTTTTTT
CASSPPSGEHTGELFF
>many|TRBD1|15|TRBV12-3/TRBV12-4|TRBJ1-1
TGTGCCAGCAAACCATCGGGACAGATGAACACTGAAGCTTTCTTT
CASKPSGQMNTEAFF
>few|TRBD1|14|TRBV5-1|TRBJ2-1
TGCGCCAGCAGCGCCGGACAGGGGCAGAATGAGCAGTTCTTC
CASSAGQGQNEQFF
>NA|NA|11|TRBV30|TRBJ2-1
TGTGCCTGGGACAGGTACAATGAGCAGTTCTTC
CAWDRYNEQFF
>few|TRBD2|16|TRBV6-2/TRBV6-3|TRBJ2-1
TGTGCCAGCAGTTACCCAGGACTAGCGGCCAACAATGAGCAGTTCTTC
CASSYPGLAANNEQFF
>many|NA|14|TRBV29-1|TRBJ2-5
TGCAGCGTTGAGGGGGCGCCTCCTAAAGAGACCCAGTACTTC
CSVEGAPPKETQYF
>few|TRBD2|14|TRBV20-1|TRBJ2-1
TGCAGTGCTAGTTACCTAGCGGGCCCGGGATGGCAGTTCTTC
CSASYLAGPGWQFF
>many|NA|14|TRBV3-1|TRBJ1-4
TGTGCCAGCAGCCAGGGGGGTTGGGATGAAAAACTGTTTTTT
CASSQGGWDEKLFF
>many|NA|13|TRBV12-3/TRBV12-4|TRBJ2-1
TGTGCCAGCAGGACGTCTATTGGGGATGAGCAGTTCTTC
CASRTSIGDEQFF
>many|NA|13|TRBV2|TRBJ2-7
TGTGCCAGCAGTGACAGTAGGGAACGCGAGCAGTACTTC
CASSDSREREQYF
>few|NA|13|TRBV29-1|TRBJ1-6
TGCAGCGTTGTGGAGAATTTGGGTTCACCCCTCCACTTT
CSVVENLGSPLHF
>many|TRBD1|13|TRBV6-2/TRBV6-3|TRBJ1-2
TGTGCCAGCAGTCCCACGACAGGGGATGGCTACACCTTC
CASSPTTGDGYTF
>NA|TRBD1|15|TRBV10-3|TRBJ1-5
TGTGCCATCAGTGGGACAGGGAGGACAAATCAGCCCCAGCATTTT
CAISGTGRTNQPQHF
>few|NA|13|TRBV7-9|TRBJ2-7
TGTGCCAGCAGCTCTTTAAGGGGGGCCGAGCAGTACTTC
CASSSLRGAEQYF
>NA|TRBD2|15|TRBV6-2/TRBV6-3|TRBJ2-3
TGTGCCAGCAGTTACTTGAGCGGGAACACAGATACGCAGTATTTT
CASSYLSGNTDTQYF
>few|NA|16|TRBV7-8|TRBJ2-2
TGTGCCAGCAGCTCCAGGGTTACTACGAACACCGGGGAGCTGTTTTTT
CASSSRVTTNTGELFF
>few|NA|15|TRBV12-3/TRBV12-4|TRBJ1-1
TGTGCCAGCAGTTTAGGCTTAGGGGAGTCCACTGAAGCTTTCTTT
CASSLGLGESTEAFF
>many|NA|11|TRBV6-6|TRBJ2-2
TGTGCCAGCAGTTCCGGCGGGGAGCTGTTTTTT
CASSSGGELFF